This TCR beta chain derives from a study of metastatic and nonmetastatic thyroid tumors. TCRdb called clones again from the PCR reads with MiXCR. This table holds roughly 30,000 clones, 25% to 30% found once. Nobody among the patients had been given any treatment before thyroid surgery. Source material: blood. The receptor was isolated from a female donor with papillary thyroid cancer or a benign thyroid nodule (not recorded which). Some clones in this sample may be carry-over from other donors' samples.

CDR3 bases: TGCAGTGCTAGCCCGGCCAACCAGGGGAACTATGGCTACACCTTC. It yields the protein CSASPANQGNYGYTF. This chain joins TRBV20-1 and TRBJ1-2, with D perhaps TRBD1 (6 bases). V was clipped by 3 bases and J by 2 bases, with 16 bases between them. The CDR3 runs to 15 residues. CDR1 and CDR2 (germline): DFQATT, SNEGSKA (reference sequence).